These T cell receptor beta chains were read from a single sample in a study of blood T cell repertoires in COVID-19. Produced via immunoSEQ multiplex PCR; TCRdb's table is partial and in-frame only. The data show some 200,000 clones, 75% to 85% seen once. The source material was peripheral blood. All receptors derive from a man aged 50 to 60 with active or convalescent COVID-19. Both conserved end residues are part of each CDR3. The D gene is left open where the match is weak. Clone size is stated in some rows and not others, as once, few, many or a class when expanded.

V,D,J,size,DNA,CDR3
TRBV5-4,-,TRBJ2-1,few,TGTGCCAGCAGCTTGGCCGTTGAGCAGTTCTTC,CASSLAVEQFF
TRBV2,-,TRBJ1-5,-,TGTGCCAGCAGCAGTACAGAAGACAATCAGCCCCAGCATTTT,CASSSTEDNQPQHF
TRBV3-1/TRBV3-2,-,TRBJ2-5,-,TGTGCCAGCAGCCAAGGGGGGGTACTAAAAGAGACCCAGTACTTC,CASSQGGVLKETQYF
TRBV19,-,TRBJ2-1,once,TGTGCCAGTAATCGGGGGTACAATGAGCAGTTCTTC,CASNRGYNEQFF
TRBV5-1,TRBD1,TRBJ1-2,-,TGCGCCAGCAGCTTGGAGGGGGCGAGTGGCTACACCTTC,CASSLEGASGYTF
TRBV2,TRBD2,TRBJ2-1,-,TGTGCCAGCATAGAGGGAGCGGGGGGCTGGAGCTCCTACAATGAGCAGTTCTTC,CASIEGAGGWSSYNEQFF
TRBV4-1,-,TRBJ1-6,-,TGCGCCAGCAGCCAAGATCAGGCAGCCAATTCACCCCTCCACTTT,CASSQDQAANSPLHF
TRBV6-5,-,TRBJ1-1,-,TGTGCCAGCAGCAGTCCCACACCTAACACTGAAGCTTTCTTT,CASSSPTPNTEAFF
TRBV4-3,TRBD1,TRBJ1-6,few,TGCGCCAGCAGCCAAGAACGACAGGGGCCGGGAAATAATTCACCCCTCCACTTT,CASSQERQGPGNNSPLHF
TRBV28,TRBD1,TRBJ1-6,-,TGTGCCAGTTACCCGGGACAGGGGTGGAAGTTCAGTAATAATTCACCCCTCCACTTT,CASYPGQGWKFSNNSPLHF
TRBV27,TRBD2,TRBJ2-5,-,TGTGCCAGCACCGAGCGGGGGGACGTGGGGGAGACCCAGTACTTC,CASTERGDVGETQYF
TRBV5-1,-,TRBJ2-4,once,TGCGCCAGCAGCCGGGACTTAGCCAAAAACATTCAGTACTTC,CASSRDLAKNIQYF
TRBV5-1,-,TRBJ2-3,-,TGCGCCAGCAGCCTCGCCCCGACAGGACTTTGGACAGATACGCAGTATTTT,CASSLAPTGLWTDTQYF
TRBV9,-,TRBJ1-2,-,TGTGCCAGCAGCGTGGGGCAGGGCGCAACTAACTATGGCTACACCTTC,CASSVGQGATNYGYTF
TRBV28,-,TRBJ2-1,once,TGTGCCAGCAGTTTGGGGGGGGGCGGACCGAGCTCCTACAATGAGCAGTTCTTC,CASSLGGGGPSSYNEQFF
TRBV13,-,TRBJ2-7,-,TGTGCCAGCAGCTTATCACAGGGCTCCTACGAGCAGTACTTC,CASSLSQGSYEQYF
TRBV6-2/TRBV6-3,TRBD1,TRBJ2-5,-,TGTGCCAGCAGTTACTACGAGGGGGCCTGGGAGACCCAGTACTTC,CASSYYEGAWETQYF
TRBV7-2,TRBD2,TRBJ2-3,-,TGTGCCAGCAGCTTAGCACTAGCGGGAACCCCTAGCACAGATACGCAGTATTTT,CASSLALAGTPSTDTQYF
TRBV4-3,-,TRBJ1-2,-,TGCGCCAGCAGCCAAACGGACTCAATATCCTATGGCTACACCTTC,CASSQTDSISYGYTF
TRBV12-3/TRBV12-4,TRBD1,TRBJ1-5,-,TGTGCCAGCGGGGACAGGTTTCAGCCCCAGCATTTT,CASGDRFQPQHF
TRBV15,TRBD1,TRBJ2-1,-,TGTGCCACCAGCAGTCCACCCGACAGGGACTACAATGAGCAGTTCTTC,CATSSPPDRDYNEQFF
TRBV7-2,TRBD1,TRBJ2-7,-,TGTGCCAGCACGTCCCCGGGGACAGGGGCCTACGAGCAGTACTTC,CASTSPGTGAYEQYF
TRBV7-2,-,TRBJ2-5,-,TGTGCCAGCAGCCAGGCTCGGCAAGAGACCCAGTACTTC,CASSQARQETQYF
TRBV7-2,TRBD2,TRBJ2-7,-,TGTGCCAGCAGCCCCCATGGGGGAGCGGGAGGATGGGACGAGCAGTACTTC,CASSPHGGAGGWDEQYF
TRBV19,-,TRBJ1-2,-,TGTGCCAGTAGTCCGACGCCCCGGGGGGCGTGGAAGTATGGCTACACCTTC,CASSPTPRGAWKYGYTF
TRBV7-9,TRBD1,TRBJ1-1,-,TGTGCCGCTGACGGGACAGGGGGCACTGAAGCTTTCTTT,CAADGTGGTEAFF
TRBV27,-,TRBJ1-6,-,TGTGCCAGCCAGGGGACGAGCTATAATTCACCCCTCCACTTT,CASQGTSYNSPLHF
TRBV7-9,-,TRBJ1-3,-,TGTGCCAGCTCTCGCGGCAGCTCTGGAAACACCATATATTTT,CASSRGSSGNTIYF
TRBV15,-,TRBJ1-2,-,TGTGCCACCAGCAAGAACGGTGACTATGGCTACACCTTC,CATSKNGDYGYTF
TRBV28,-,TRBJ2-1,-,TGTGCCAGCAGCACCAGAGGGGGTTATACAAATGAGCAGTTCTTC,CASSTRGGYTNEQFF
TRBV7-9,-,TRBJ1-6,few,TGTGCCAGCAGCTTAGGGGGCCTGGATTCACCCCTCCACTTT,CASSLGGLDSPLHF
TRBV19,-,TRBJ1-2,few,TGTGCCAGTAGTGCCCTCGACGGGGGAGGGGACTATGGCTACACCTTC,CASSALDGGGDYGYTF